The T cell receptor (beta chain) described here comes from a study of cytotoxic CD8 clonotypes in ibrutinib-treated CLL. Assay used: immunoSEQ multiplex PCR; TCRdb lists only in-frame clones, some missing. The data show a few hundred thousand clones, 70% seen once. Unmatched junction bases numbered 16, after V lost 5 bases and J lost 9 bases. CDR1 MNHEY and CDR2 SMNVEV come from the germline V gene (reference sequence). The length of the CDR3 is 15 residues. This clonotype was sampled from a human donor with chronic lymphocytic leukemia. The rearrangement joins TRBV27 to TRBJ2-7, with TRBD1 matching over 7 bases. This specimen was PBMCs, taken after 24 months of ibrutinib treatment. CDR3 sequence (DNA): TGTGCCAGCAGTCCATGGACAGGCGGTCTGGAGAGGCAGTACTTC. As protein: CASSPWTGGLERQYF.